This paragraph covers one T cell receptor (beta chain) sequence. Its binding antigen is unknown. No much larger clone is present one base from it, and per-base qualities are unavailable. This sample was included in a study of neoadjuvant nivolumab and ipilimumab in lung cancer (TCRdb year 2020). Context from the whole study: Nivolumab was administered intravenously at 3 mg/kg on days 1, 15 and 29, and in the combination arm ipilimumab 1 mg/kg was added on day 1 only. The primary trial endpoint was the major pathologic response (MPR) rate in the intention-to-treat population in each study arm. The trial treated 40 to 45 patients with operable NSCLC: some 23 were randomized to nivolumab monotherapy and about 20 to nivolumab plus ipilimumab. TCR repertoires were compared between pretherapy (baseline) peripheral blood and tumors resected at surgery after neoadjuvant immune checkpoint blockade. Matched pretherapy and resected tumor pairs were analyzed from seven patients, of whom four had been treated with nivolumab and three with nivolumab plus ipilimumab. The investigation overall reported the following: From pretherapy to surgery, tumor T-cell richness and clonality increased in three of three dual-therapy tumors but in only two of four nivolumab-treated tumors. A small number of samples was subjected to TCR sequencing. Richness in tumors resected after neoadjuvant therapy showed a positive correlation with pretherapy blood TCR richness (Spearman R ~ 0.82). No significant correlation was found between TCR clonality and pathologic tumor regression, and only one major-pathologic-response sample was available for the clonality analysis. TCR richness and clonality were greater in resected tumors than in tumor-adjacent uninvolved lung, and increases were seen in more dual-therapy-treated tumors.

The time point label here, explained by the study, means: pretherapy, before neoadjuvant immune checkpoint inhibitors. Samples came from the phase 2 randomized NEOSTAR trial, which tested neoadjuvant nivolumab or nivolumab plus ipilimumab followed by surgery in operable NSCLC. From a lookup of the germline V gene, CDR1 and CDR2 are SGHVS and FQNEAQ. The germline ends are 10 bases apart after V is trimmed by 1 base and J by 1 base. Inclusive of the bounding cysteine and phenylalanine, the CDR3 is 15 residues long. Only the CDR3 region is kept as DNA, spanning 45 bases read in frame from base 1. Library preparation used the immunoSEQ multiplex PCR assay. Under the source paper's analysis protocol: Repertoires were summarized in terms of richness and clonality, and significantly expanded and contracted clones between pre- and post-therapy samples were identified. TCRdb took this table from immuneACCESS and kept in-frame rearrangements with V and J called. Such tables lack part of the clones; where checked against another copy, unresolved V genes explain under half of the gap, and the rest is unexplained. The V and J calls and clone size come from that table; D and trimming were worked out from the DNA. The sample records about 26,000 clones, around 80% of which are singletons. The ten largest make up 6.1% of the sample.

The receptor chain draws on TRBV7-8 and TRBJ2-5, and TRBD1 may be the D gene, going by 5 matching bases. Specimen: peripheral blood, collected before neoadjuvant nivolumab, alone or with ipilimumab. The source of this sequence is an adult with non-small cell lung cancer. The CDR3 protein sequence reads: CASSLGAGPQETQYF. DNA sequence: TGTGCCAGCAGCTTAGGGGCAGGGCCCCAAGAGACCCAGTACTTC.